Below are 7 T cell receptor beta chains sequenced from a single sample in a study of beta chain features in type 1 diabetes. Expressed TCRB transcripts got sequenced, as all isolated RNA was reverse transcribed. Some clones are missing from TCRdb's copy, which holds only in-frame ones; the method was immunoSEQ multiplex PCR. There are around 330,000 clones in the sample; more than 9.5% occur only once, and 0.015% to 0.02% lies in the top ten. Sequencing was performed on naive CD4+ T cells from blood. These receptors all stem from a woman in her 30s in good health.

This clone was seen a handful of times. The chain combines TRBV11-2 with TRBJ2-2; 7 bases map to TRBD1. Germline trimming cut 3 bases from V and 7 bases from J; bases unmatched to any gene: 5. The CDR3 runs 14 residues. CDR1 and CDR2 from the germline V gene are SGHAT and FQNNGV. CDR3 region: CASSLVQGIGELFF. The CDR3 DNA reads as TGTGCCAGCAGCTTGGTACAGGGGATCGGGGAGCTGTTTTTT.

This clone was observed a few times. The chain links TRBV20-1 to TRBJ2-7; unclear D gene. This CDR3 contains 11 residues. Per the germline V gene, CDR1 is DFQATT and CDR2 is SNEGSKA (reference sequence). Trimming removed 2 bases from V and 5 bases from J, with 7 bases in between. For the CDR3, the DNA is TGCAGTGCTAGAATCAGTCACGAGCAGTACTTC. This codes for CSARISHEQYF.

This chain connects TRBV30 to TRBJ2-5; 7 nucleotides line up with TRBD2. The J call may be faulty, since TRBJ2-7 better matches the DNA end. Germline V gene sequence: CDR1 GTSNPN, CDR2 SVGIG (reference sequence). CDR3 size: 15 residues. CDR3 region: CAWSVLERDAYEQYF. Written as DNA, the CDR3 is TGTGCCTGGAGTGTACTCGAGCGGGACGCCTACGAGCAGTACTTC.

The chain carries TRBV11-3 and TRBJ2-7; TRBD2 matches 8 bases. This CDR3 spans 17 amino acids. With V trimmed by 5 bases and J by 0 bases, 12 bases remained unmatched. Germline V gene lookup returns CDR1 SGHNT and CDR2 YENEEA. CDR3 nucleotides: TGTGCCAGCAGCCCTTCTGCCATCAGCGGGAGCTCCTACGAGCAGTACTTC. Translating it yields CASSPSAISGSSYEQYF.

The rearrangement joins TRBV28 to TRBJ2-7; 9 nucleotides agree with TRBD2. With V trimmed by 6 bases and J by 3 bases, 6 bases remained unmatched. CDR3 length: 14 amino acids. Germline V lookup: CDR1 MDHEN, CDR2 SYDVKM. The CDR3 loop is CASRRAGGDYEQYF. The CDR3 bases are TGTGCCAGCAGACGAGCGGGAGGTGACTACGAGCAGTACTTC.

The chain joins TRBV5-1 to TRBJ2-1; 8 bases align to TRBD1. Germline V gives CDR1 SGHRS, CDR2 YFSETQ. Germline trimming cut 4 bases from V and 6 bases from J; bases unmatched to any gene: 15. This CDR3 spans 17 amino acids. The CDR3 is CASSLFVPGQVGNEQFF. CDR3 DNA: TGCGCCAGCAGCCTCTTCGTCCCGGGACAGGTGGGCAATGAGCAGTTCTTC.

V gene TRBV5-1 combines with J gene TRBJ2-1; the match to TRBD2 covers 7 bases. Per the germline V gene, CDR1 is SGHRS and CDR2 is YFSETQ. Unmatched junction bases numbered 6, after V lost 0 bases and J lost 6 bases. This CDR3 has 15 residues. The CDR3 reads CASSLDVGGSNEQFF. In nucleotides, the CDR3 is TGCGCCAGCAGCTTGGACGTTGGCGGGAGCAATGAGCAGTTCTTC.